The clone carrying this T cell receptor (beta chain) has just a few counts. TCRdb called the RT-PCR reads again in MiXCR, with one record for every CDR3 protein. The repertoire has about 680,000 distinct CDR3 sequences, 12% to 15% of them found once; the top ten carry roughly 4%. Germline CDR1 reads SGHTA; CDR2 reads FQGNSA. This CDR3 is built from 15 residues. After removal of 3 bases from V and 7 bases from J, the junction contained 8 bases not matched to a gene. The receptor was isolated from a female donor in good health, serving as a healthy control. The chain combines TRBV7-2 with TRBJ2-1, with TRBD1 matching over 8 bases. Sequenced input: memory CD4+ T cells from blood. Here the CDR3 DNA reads TGTGCCAGCAGCTTTGGACAGGGTTTGGGTAATGAGCAGTTCTTC. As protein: CASSFGQGLGNEQFF. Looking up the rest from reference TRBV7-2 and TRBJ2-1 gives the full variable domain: GAGVSQSPSNKVTEKGKDVELRCDPISGHTALYWYRQSLGQGLEFLIYFQGNSAPDKSGLPSDRFSAERTGGSVSTLTIQRTQQEDSAVYLCASSFGQGLGNEQFFGPGTRLTVL.